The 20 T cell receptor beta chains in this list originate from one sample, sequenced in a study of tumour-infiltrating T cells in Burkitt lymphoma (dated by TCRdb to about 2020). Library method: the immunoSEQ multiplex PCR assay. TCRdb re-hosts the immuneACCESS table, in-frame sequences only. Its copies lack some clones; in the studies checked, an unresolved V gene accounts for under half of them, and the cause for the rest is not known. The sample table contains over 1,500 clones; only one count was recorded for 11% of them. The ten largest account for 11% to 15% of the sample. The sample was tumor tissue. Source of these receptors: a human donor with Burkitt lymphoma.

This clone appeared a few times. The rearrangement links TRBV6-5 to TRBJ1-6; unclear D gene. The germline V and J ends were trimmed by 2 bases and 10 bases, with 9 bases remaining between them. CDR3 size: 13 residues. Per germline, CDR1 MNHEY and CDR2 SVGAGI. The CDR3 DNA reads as TGTGCCAGCAGTTACGGGGATGGATCACCCCTCCACTTT. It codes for CASSYGDGSPLHF.

The CDR3 region is CASSLTGDYGYTF. The CDR3 nucleotides read TGTGCCAGCAGTTTAACGGGGGACTATGGCTACACCTTC. The chain carries TRBV27 and TRBJ1-2, with D possibly TRBD1 on 5 matching bases. The CDR3 sequence is 13 residues long. Trimming left V 2 bases short and J 3 bases short, with 7 bases between. Germline CDR1 and CDR2: MNHEY and SMNVEV (reference sequence).

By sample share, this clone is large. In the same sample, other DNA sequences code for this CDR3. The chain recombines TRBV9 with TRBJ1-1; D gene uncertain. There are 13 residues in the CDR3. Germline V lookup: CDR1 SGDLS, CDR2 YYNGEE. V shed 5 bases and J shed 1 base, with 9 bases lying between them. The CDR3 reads CASSDSGNTEAFF. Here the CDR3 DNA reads TGTGCCAGCAGTGACTCAGGGAACACTGAAGCTTTCTTT.

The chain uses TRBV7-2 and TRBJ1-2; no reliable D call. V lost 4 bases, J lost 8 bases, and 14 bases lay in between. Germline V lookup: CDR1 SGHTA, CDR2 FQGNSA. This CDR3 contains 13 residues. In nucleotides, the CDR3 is TGTGCCAGCAGCTCTCCGGACCGATCAGGCTACACCTTC. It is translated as CASSSPDRSGYTF.

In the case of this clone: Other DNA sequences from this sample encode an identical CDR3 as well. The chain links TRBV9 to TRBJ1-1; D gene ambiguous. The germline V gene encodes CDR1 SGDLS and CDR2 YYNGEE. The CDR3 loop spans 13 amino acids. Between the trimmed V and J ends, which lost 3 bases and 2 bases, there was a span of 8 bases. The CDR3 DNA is TGTGCCAGCAGCGATTCGGGTAACACTGAAGCTTTCTTT. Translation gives CASSDSGNTEAFF.

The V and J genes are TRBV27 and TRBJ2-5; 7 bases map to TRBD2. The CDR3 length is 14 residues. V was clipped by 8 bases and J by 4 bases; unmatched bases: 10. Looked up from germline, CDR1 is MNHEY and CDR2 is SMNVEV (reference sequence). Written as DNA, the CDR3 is TGTGCCAGCCAACAATCGGGGGGACCAGAGACCCAGTACTTC. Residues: CASQQSGGPETQYF.

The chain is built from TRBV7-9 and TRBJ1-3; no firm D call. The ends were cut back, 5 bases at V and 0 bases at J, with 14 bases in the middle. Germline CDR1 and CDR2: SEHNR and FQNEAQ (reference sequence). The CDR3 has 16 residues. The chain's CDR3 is CASSPGGGGSGNTIYF. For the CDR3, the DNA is TGTGCCAGCAGCCCCGGTGGTGGCGGCTCTGGAAACACCATATATTTT.

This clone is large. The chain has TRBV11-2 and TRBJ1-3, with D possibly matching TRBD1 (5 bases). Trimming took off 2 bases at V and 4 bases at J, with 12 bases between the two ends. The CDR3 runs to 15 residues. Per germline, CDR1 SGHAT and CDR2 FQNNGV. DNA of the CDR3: TGTGCCAGCAGCTTACTGGACATATCCGGAAACACCATATATTTT. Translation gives CASSLLDISGNTIYF.

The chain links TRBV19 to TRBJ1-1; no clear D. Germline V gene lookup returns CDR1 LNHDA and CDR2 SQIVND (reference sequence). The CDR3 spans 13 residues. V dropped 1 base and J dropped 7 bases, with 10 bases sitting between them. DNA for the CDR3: TGTGCCAGTAGTATAGGTCGGTCGGGTGAAGCTTTCTTT. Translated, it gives CASSIGRSGEAFF.

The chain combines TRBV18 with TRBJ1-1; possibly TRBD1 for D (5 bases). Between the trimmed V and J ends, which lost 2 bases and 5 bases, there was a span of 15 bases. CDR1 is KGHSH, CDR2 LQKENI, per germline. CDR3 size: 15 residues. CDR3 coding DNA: TGTGCCAGCTCACCAACTGACACAGGATGGACTGAAGCTTTCTTT. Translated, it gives CASSPTDTGWTEAFF.

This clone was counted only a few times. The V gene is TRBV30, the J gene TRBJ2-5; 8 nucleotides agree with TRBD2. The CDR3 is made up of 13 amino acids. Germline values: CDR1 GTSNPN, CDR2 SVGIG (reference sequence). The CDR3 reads CGIRTSGPWTQYF. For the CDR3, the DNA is TGTGGGATTAGAACTAGCGGCCCTTGGACCCAGTACTTC.

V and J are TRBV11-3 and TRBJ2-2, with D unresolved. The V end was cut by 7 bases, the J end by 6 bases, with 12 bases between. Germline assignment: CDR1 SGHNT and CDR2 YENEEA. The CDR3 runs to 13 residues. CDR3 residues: CASKWSAAGELFF. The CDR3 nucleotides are TGTGCCAGCAAGTGGTCCGCGGCCGGGGAGCTGTTTTTT.

Here the CDR3 DNA reads TGTGCCAGCAGTGTAAATCCCGCAATGGTGGATGGCTACACCTTC. Translation gives CASSVNPAMVDGYTF. The chain uses TRBV6-1 and TRBJ1-2; no reliable D call. Per germline, CDR1 MNHNS and CDR2 SASEGT. The ends were cut back, 4 bases at V and 6 bases at J, with 18 bases in the middle. The CDR3 runs 15 residues.

CDR3 loop: CAWGLAGGRLDTQYF. The CDR3 region has the DNA TGTGCCTGGGGACTAGCGGGGGGGCGTTTAGATACGCAGTATTTT. The chain uses TRBV30 and TRBJ2-3, with 15 bases lining up with TRBD2. Germline CDR1 GTSNPN, CDR2 SVGIG (reference sequence). The J segment lost 5 bases and the V segment lost 5 bases, leaving 5 bases of the junction unmatched. The CDR3 loop spans 15 amino acids.

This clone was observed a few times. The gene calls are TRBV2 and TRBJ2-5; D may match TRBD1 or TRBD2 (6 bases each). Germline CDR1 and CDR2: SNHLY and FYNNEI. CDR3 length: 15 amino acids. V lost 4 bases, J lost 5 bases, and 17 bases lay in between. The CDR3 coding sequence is TGTGCCAGCAGTGGTTCCGGGGGCGCGGTTGAGACCCAGTACTTC. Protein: CASSGSGGAVETQYF.

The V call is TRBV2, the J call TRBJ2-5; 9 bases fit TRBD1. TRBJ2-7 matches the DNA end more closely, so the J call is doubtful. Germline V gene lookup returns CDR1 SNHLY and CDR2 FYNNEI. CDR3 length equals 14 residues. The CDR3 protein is CASSRDRASYEQYF. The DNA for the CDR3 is TGTGCCAGCTCTCGGGACAGGGCTTCCTACGAGCAGTACTTC.

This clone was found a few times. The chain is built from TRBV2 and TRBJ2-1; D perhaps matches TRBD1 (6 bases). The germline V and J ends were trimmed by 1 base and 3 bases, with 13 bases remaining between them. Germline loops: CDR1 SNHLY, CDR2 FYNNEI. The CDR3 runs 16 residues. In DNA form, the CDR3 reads TGTGCCAGCAGTGAAGGGCCTGACAGGCTCTACAATGAGCAGTTCTTC. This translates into CASSEGPDRLYNEQFF.

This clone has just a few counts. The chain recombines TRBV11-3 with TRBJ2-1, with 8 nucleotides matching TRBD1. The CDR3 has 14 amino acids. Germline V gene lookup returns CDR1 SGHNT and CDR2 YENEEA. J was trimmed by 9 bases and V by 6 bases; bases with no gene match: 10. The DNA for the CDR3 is TGTGCCAGCAGGATAGGACAGGGCGATGGTGAGCAGTTCTTC. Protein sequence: CASRIGQGDGEQFF.

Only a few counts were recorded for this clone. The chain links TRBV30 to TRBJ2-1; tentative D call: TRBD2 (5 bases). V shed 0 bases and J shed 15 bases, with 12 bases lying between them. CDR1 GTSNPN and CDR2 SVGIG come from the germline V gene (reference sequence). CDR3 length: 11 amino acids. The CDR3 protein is CAWSVLEAPFF. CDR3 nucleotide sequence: TGTGCCTGGAGTGTATTGGAGGCGCCGTTCTTC.

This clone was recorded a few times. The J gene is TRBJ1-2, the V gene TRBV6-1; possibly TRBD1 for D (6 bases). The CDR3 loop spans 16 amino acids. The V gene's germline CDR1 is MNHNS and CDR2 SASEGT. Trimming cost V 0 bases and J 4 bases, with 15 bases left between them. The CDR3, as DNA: TGTGCCAGCAGTGAAGCGCTCGGCAGGGGTAGCTATGGCTACACCTTC. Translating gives CASSEALGRGSYGYTF.